The 18 T cell receptor beta chains below all came from one sample that was sequenced in a study of blood T cell repertoires in COVID-19. Clones were sequenced by immunoSEQ multiplex PCR, and TCRdb holds only the in-frame ones, with some missing. The top ten clones hold about 10% of a sample with roughly 180,000 clones, 82% of them seen once. Sequences were obtained from peripheral blood. These receptors were collected from a woman of 80 years or more with active or convalescent COVID-19.

This chain connects TRBV6-5 to TRBJ1-5; no clear D. Trimming removed 2 bases from V and 1 base from J, with 9 bases in between. This CDR3 is built from 15 residues. Germline values: CDR1 MNHEY, CDR2 SVGAGI. The CDR3 DNA sequence: TGTGCCAGCAGTTACAGAGGAGCGAGCAATCAGCCCCAGCATTTT. This codes for CASSYRGASNQPQHF.

The V and J genes are TRBV2 and TRBJ1-2; D is unclear. V shed 6 bases and J shed 7 bases, with 9 bases lying between them. The length of the CDR3 is 11 residues. Germline CDR1 reads SNHLY; CDR2 reads FYNNEI. The CDR3 here is CASSAGGGYTF. As DNA, the CDR3 is TGTGCCAGCAGCGCTGGCGGTGGCTACACCTTC. Full variable domain (remainder filled in from reference TRBV2 and TRBJ1-2): EPEVTQTPSHQVTQMGQEVILRCVPISNHLYFYWYRQILGQKVEFLVSFYNNEISEKSEIFDDQFSVERPDGSNFTLKIRSTKLEDSAMYFCASSAGGGYTFGSGTRLTVV.

In nucleotides, the CDR3 is TGTGCCAGCAGCCAGACAGGGTTAGGCTACACCTTC. Protein product: CASSQTGLGYTF. The gene calls are TRBV3-1 (or the pseudogene TRBV3-2) and TRBJ1-2; 7 bases match TRBD1. Losses at the gene ends were 3 bases for V and 8 bases for J; bases not matched to a gene: 3. This CDR3 has 12 residues. CDR1 is LGHDT, CDR2 YNNKEL, per germline (reference sequence).

V is TRBV18 and J is TRBJ1-5, with D unresolved. V lost 1 base and J 3 bases, leaving 10 bases between the germline ends. Per germline, CDR1 KGHSH and CDR2 LQKENI. The CDR3 contains 15 residues. CDR3 sequence reads: CASSPLSGNNQPQHF. The CDR3 DNA follows: TGTGCCAGCTCACCACTCTCGGGGAACAATCAGCCCCAGCATTTT.

The J gene is TRBJ2-3, the V gene TRBV29-1; 9 bases match TRBD2. The germline V gene encodes CDR1 SQVTM and CDR2 ANQGSEA. J lost 0 bases, V lost 6 bases, and 7 bases had no gene match. The CDR3 has 15 residues. CDR3 bases: TGCAGCGTACAGGCTAGCGGGATGAGCACAGATACGCAGTATTTT. Amino acids: CSVQASGMSTDTQYF.

The chain has TRBV10-1 and TRBJ1-3; 8 nucleotides align to TRBD1. CDR1 WNHNN and CDR2 SYGVQD come from the germline V gene (reference sequence). The CDR3 extends over 14 amino acids. Trimming at V came to 11 bases and at J to 15 bases, leaving 21 bases not matched to a gene. The CDR3 nucleotides are TGCGCCCATACCCCCCAAGGACAGGGAGATTGGGGATATTTT. It codes for CAHTPQGQGDWGYF.

The genes are TRBV5-5 and TRBJ2-1; 8 positions agree with TRBD1. CDR3 size: 16 residues. CDR1 is SGHKS and CDR2 is YYEKEE in the germline V gene (reference sequence). J lost 4 bases, V lost 4 bases, and 10 bases had no gene match. The CDR3 is CASSLDGQGSYNEQFF. Here the CDR3 DNA reads TGTGCCAGCAGCCTGGACGGACAGGGATCGTACAATGAGCAGTTCTTC.

The genes are TRBV27 and TRBJ1-3; tentatively, D is TRBD1 (6 bases). The CDR3 is made up of 14 amino acids. Germline V gene lookup returns CDR1 MNHEY and CDR2 SMNVEV (reference sequence). Trimming took off 3 bases at V and 4 bases at J, with 10 bases between the two ends. The CDR3 DNA reads as TGTGCCAGCAGTTTGTGGGGGCCCGGAAACACCATATATTTT. Its protein product is CASSLWGPGNTIYF.

CDR3 sequence (DNA): TGTGCCTGGAGTGTAAGCCACAATCAGCCCCAGCATTTT. Translated, it gives CAWSVSHNQPQHF. This sequence joins TRBV30 and TRBJ1-5; no clear D gene. V lost 0 bases and J lost 3, with 6 bases in between. This CDR3 contains 13 residues. Germline CDR1 and CDR2: GTSNPN and SVGIG (reference sequence). Drawing the rest from reference TRBV30 and TRBJ1-5, the complete variable domain is SQTIHQWPATLVQPVGSPLSLECTVEGTSNPNLYWYRQAAGRGLQLLFYSVGIGQISSEVPQNLSASRPQDRQFILSSKKLLLSDSGFYLCAWSVSHNQPQHFGDGTRLSIL.

This clone was picked up a small number of times. V is TRBV19 and J is TRBJ1-2, with D possibly matching TRBD1 (6 bases). The CDR3 has 13 amino acids. V was shortened by 5 bases and J by 8 bases, with 15 bases between the two germline ends. CDR1 and CDR2 from the germline V gene are LNHDA and SQIVND (reference sequence). Written as DNA, the CDR3 is TGTGCCAGTAGTCTTAACGGGGGGCAAGGCTACACCTTC. It translates to CASSLNGGQGYTF.

The rearrangement links TRBV19 to TRBJ1-4, with a tentative D call TRBD1 (6 bases). Germline V gene data show CDR1 as LNHDA and CDR2 as SQIVND (reference sequence). This CDR3 spans 13 amino acids. Between the trimmed V and J ends, which lost 10 bases and 3 bases, there was a span of 12 bases. The CDR3 here is CAIATGPNEKLFF. The DNA of the CDR3 is TGTGCCATAGCGACAGGCCCTAATGAAAAACTGTTTTTT.

This chain links TRBV5-1 with TRBJ1-2; TRBD1 aligns across 7 bases. CDR1 is SGHRS, CDR2 YFSETQ, per germline. The V gene end was trimmed by 2 bases and the J gene end by 0 bases; junction bases not matched to a gene: 7. The CDR3 totals 16 residues. In DNA, the CDR3 is TGCGCCAGCAGCTTCGGAACAGGGGCTACTAACTATGGCTACACCTTC. Encoded protein: CASSFGTGATNYGYTF.

The gene calls are TRBV27 and TRBJ2-3, with D perhaps TRBD2 (5 bases). CDR3 length: 14 amino acids. The germline V and J ends were trimmed by 6 bases and 1 base, with 11 bases remaining between them. Germline CDR1 reads MNHEY; CDR2 reads SMNVEV (reference sequence). CDR3 loop: CASRGLGGTDTQYF. In DNA, the CDR3 is TGTGCCAGCAGAGGACTCGGCGGCACAGATACGCAGTATTTT.

The V and J genes are TRBV19 and TRBJ1-6; possibly TRBD1 for D (6 bases). Looked up from germline, CDR1 is LNHDA and CDR2 is SQIVND (reference sequence). V lost 7 bases and J 0 bases, leaving 34 bases between the germline ends. CDR3 size: 23 residues. The CDR3 DNA sequence: TGTGCCAGTATTCTCAGGACGGGGGGCGCGTTCGGATTGGGATTCTCCTATAATTCACCCCTCCACTTT. Amino acid sequence: CASILRTGGAFGLGFSYNSPLHF.

This sequence joins TRBV7-9 and TRBJ1-3, with 8 bases lining up with TRBD1. CDR3 length: 14 amino acids. V lost 3 bases and J lost 6; bases outside the gene matches: 4. Germline V gene data show CDR1 as SEHNR and CDR2 as FQNEAQ (reference sequence). The CDR3 DNA sequence: TGTGCCAGCAGCTTCGGACAGGGCGAAAACACCATATATTTT. Translating gives CASSFGQGENTIYF. Full variable domain (missing parts from reference TRBV7-9 and TRBJ1-3): DTGVSQNPRHKITKRGQNVTFRCDPISEHNRLYWYRQTLGQGPEFLTYFQNEAQLEKSRLLSDRFSAERPKGSFSTLEIQRTEQGDSAMYLCASSFGQGENTIYFGEGSWLTVV.

The chain links TRBV12-3 or TRBV12-4 to TRBJ2-1; D ambiguous. The CDR3 length is 11 residues. The V end was cut by 3 bases, the J end by 11 bases, with 8 bases between. The CDR3: CASSLIAQQFF. CDR3 coding DNA: TGTGCCAGCAGTTTGATAGCCCAGCAGTTCTTC.

This chain connects TRBV2 to TRBJ2-2, with TRBD1 matching 9 bases. The germline V gene has CDR1 SNHLY and CDR2 FYNNEI. J was trimmed by 1 base and V by 6 bases; bases with no gene match: 3. CDR3 length: 15 amino acids. Here the CDR3 DNA reads TGTGCCAGCAGGGAGGGACAGGGGAACACCGGGGAGCTGTTTTTT. Translated: CASREGQGNTGELFF.

V gene TRBV2 combines with J gene TRBJ1-5; 8 nucleotides align to TRBD1. Germline V gives CDR1 SNHLY, CDR2 FYNNEI. The CDR3 length is 15 residues. V was clipped by 4 bases and J by 6 bases; unmatched bases: 8. This CDR3 reads CASSGLDRVGQPQHF. CDR3 in DNA: TGTGCCAGCAGTGGACTGGACAGGGTAGGTCAGCCCCAGCATTTT.